One and the same sample provided the 10 T cell receptor beta chains below, sequenced in a study of shared clonotypes between healthy human individuals. Sequencing used immunoSEQ multiplex PCR; TCRdb keeps in-frame clones, though not all of them. The sample comprises about 960,000 clones, about three quarters of which are singletons, and about 1.5% rests with the top ten. Sequencing was performed on memory CD4+ T cells sorted from blood. Subset in this sample: CD45RA-negative fraction. These receptors were collected from a man between 18 and 29 years old in good health.

This clone was picked up one time. Its ends do not fully match the called genes, so a read error is possible. V is TRBV6-1 and J is TRBJ1-3; TRBD1 might be the D (6 bases). CDR1 and CDR2 from the germline V gene are MNHNS and SASEGT. The length of the CDR3 is 16 residues. The CDR3 is CASSEVPPGAGNTIYF. CDR3 DNA sequence: TGCGCCAGCAGTGAAGTACCTCCAGGGGCTGGAAACACCATATATTTT.

This chain joins TRBV5-1 and TRBJ2-6; 8 bases map to TRBD1. The CDR3 totals 16 residues. The germline V gene has CDR1 SGHRS and CDR2 YFSETQ. V lost 1 base, J lost 0 bases, and 0 bases stayed unmatched. CDR3 DNA: TGCGCCAGCAGCTTGACAGGGGGCTCTGGGGCCAACGTCCTGACTTTC. Translation gives CASSLTGGSGANVLTF.

This clone was seen only a few times. The sample carries other DNA sequences with the same CDR3. This chain links TRBV5-6 with TRBJ2-3; D remains unclear. The CDR3 spans 11 residues. Trimming took 2 bases from V and 5 from J, leaving 3 bases between them. The germline CDR1 and CDR2 sequences are SGHDT and YYEEEE. CDR3 sequence reads: CASSFLDTQYF. Written as DNA, the CDR3 is TGTGCCAGCAGCTTTTTAGATACGCAGTATTTT.

V gene TRBV7-2 combines with J gene TRBJ1-6; D not certain. The germline CDR1 and CDR2 sequences are SGHTA and FQGNSA. The CDR3 sequence is 15 residues long. Trimming left V 2 bases short and J 7 bases short, with 12 bases between. The CDR3 reads CASSLIESRNSPLHF. The CDR3, as DNA: TGTGCCAGCAGCTTAATCGAGAGCCGGAATTCACCCCTCCACTTT.

This chain links TRBV7-2 with TRBJ1-5; D call uncertain. V lost 5 bases and J lost 5, with 13 bases in between. Looked up from germline, CDR1 is SGHTA and CDR2 is FQGNSA. The CDR3 is 14 amino acids. Here the CDR3 DNA reads TGTGCCAGCAGCCCAGACACGACCTATCAGCCCCAGCATTTT. Encoded protein: CASSPDTTYQPQHF.

V and J are TRBV19 and TRBJ2-3, with TRBD2 matching over 10 bases. Germline CDR1 and CDR2: LNHDA and SQIVND (reference sequence). Trimming cost V 5 bases and J 1 base; bases outside gene matches: 9. This CDR3 is 17 amino acids long. CDR3: CASSGLAGEVGTDTQYF. CDR3 coding DNA: TGTGCCAGTAGTGGGCTAGCGGGAGAGGTCGGCACAGATACGCAGTATTTT. The full variable domain, completed using reference TRBV19 and TRBJ2-3, is DGGITQSPKYLFRKEGQNVTLSCEQNLNHDAMYWYRQDPGQGLRLIYYSQIVNDFQKGDIAEGYSVSREKKESFPLTVTSAQKNPTAFYLCASSGLAGEVGTDTQYFGPGTRLTVL.

V and J are TRBV6-1 and TRBJ1-2; D gene ambiguous. With 3 bases removed from V and 7 bases from J, the gap between germline ends came to 6 bases. Germline V gene lookup returns CDR1 MNHNS and CDR2 SASEGT. The CDR3 is 11 amino acids. CDR3 DNA sequence: TGTGCCAGCAGTGACGAGGTTGGCTACACCTTC. Its translation is CASSDEVGYTF.

The rearrangement joins TRBV2 to TRBJ1-2, with D hard to call. Germline V CDR1 and CDR2: SNHLY, FYNNEI. There are 13 residues in the CDR3. V lost 0 bases to trimming and J lost 8 bases, with 10 bases between them. CDR3 loop: CASSEARSGGYTF. The CDR3 coding sequence is TGTGCCAGCAGTGAAGCCCGGAGTGGGGGCTACACCTTC.

V is TRBV13 and J is TRBJ2-7; 8 nucleotides agree with TRBD2. CDR1 is PRHDT, CDR2 FYEKMQ, per germline (reference sequence). The CDR3 spans 20 residues. The V gene end was trimmed by 4 bases and the J gene end by 2 bases; junction bases not matched to a gene: 22. The CDR3 DNA reads TGTGCCAGCAGCTCCTCGGCACCCTATCGGAGCGGGAGTACAGCCTACGAGCAGTACTTC. This sequence encodes CASSSSAPYRSGSTAYEQYF.

This clone appeared a single time. V and J are TRBV5-1 and TRBJ2-5; the D gene is possibly TRBD2 (6 bases). CDR3 length: 14 amino acids. Per the germline V gene, CDR1 is SGHRS and CDR2 is YFSETQ. V shed 5 bases and J shed 3 bases, with 14 bases lying between them. The CDR3, as DNA: TGCGCCAGCAGACCCAGCGGGTTGGAAGAGACCCAGTACTTC. Amino acids: CASRPSGLEETQYF.